This is a list of T cell receptor beta chains from one sample in a study of T cell repertoires in cytomegalovirus infection. TCRdb re-derived calls from the reads in MiXCR, one entry per CDR3 protein. The sample includes 160,000 or so distinct CDR3 sequences, around 22% of them seen just once. Sequences were obtained from PBMCs. All receptors come from a human donor in good health (CMV status not recorded). Some clones in this sample may be carry-over from other donors' samples. Both conserved end residues are part of each CDR3. Each record gives: clone size, D gene, V gene, J gene, CDR3 protein, CDR3 DNA. A D gene is named only where the DNA matches it firmly. Not all rows give a size; the values are once, few, many and, for expanded clones, a class.

>many|TRBD2|TRBV7-2|TRBJ2-5
CASSLISGVETQYF
TGTGCCAGCAGCTTAATCAGCGGGGTGGAGACCCAGTACTTC
>NA|NA|TRBV6-2/TRBV6-3|TRBJ1-1
CASRNSDGNTEAFF
TGTGCCAGCAGGAACTCCGACGGAAACACTGAAGCTTTCTTT
>NA|NA|TRBV4-3|TRBJ1-5
CASSQDWRDQPQHF
TGCGCCAGCAGCCAAGATTGGCGCGATCAGCCCCAGCATTTT
>few|TRBD1|TRBV19|TRBJ2-5
CASSPPPGQGAWETQYF
TGTGCCAGTAGTCCCCCCCCGGGACAGGGGGCATGGGAGACCCAGTACTTC
>NA|TRBD2|TRBV7-3|TRBJ2-5
CASSHGGAHPQYF
TGTGCCAGCAGCCACGGGGGGGCTCACCCCCAGTACTTC
>few|NA|TRBV28|TRBJ2-1
CASSLRSPYNEQFF
TGTGCCAGCAGCTTAAGGAGTCCATACAATGAGCAGTTCTTC
>NA|NA|TRBV6-1|TRBJ2-3
CASTRAPNTDTQYF
TGTGCCAGCACAAGGGCCCCCAACACAGATACGCAGTATTTT
>many|TRBD2|TRBV6-2/TRBV6-3|TRBJ2-2
CASRRGGAVPTGELFF
TGTGCCAGCAGACGCGGGGGGGCCGTTCCCACCGGGGAGCTGTTTTTT
>NA|NA|TRBV7-9|TRBJ2-5
CASSLVQEETQYF
TGTGCCAGCAGCTTAGTGCAGGAAGAGACCCAGTACTTC
>NA|NA|TRBV5-3|TRBJ2-2
CASSLIDYNTGELFF
TGTGCCAGCAGCTTGATAGATTATAACACCGGGGAGCTGTTTTTT
>few|NA|TRBV7-2|TRBJ1-1
CASSLFREEDTEAFF
TGTGCCAGCAGCTTATTCAGGGAGGAAGACACTGAAGCTTTCTTT
>NA|NA|TRBV9|TRBJ2-7
CASSVSPGTHEQYF
TGTGCCAGCAGCGTATCACCAGGGACCCACGAGCAGTACTTC
>NA|TRBD1|TRBV29-1|TRBJ1-3
CSVSTGTVSGNTIYF
TGCAGCGTTTCTACCGGGACAGTCTCTGGAAACACCATATATTTT
>many|NA|TRBV7-8|TRBJ2-7
CASSLGLVSYEQYF
TGTGCCAGCAGCTTAGGGCTTGTCTCCTACGAGCAGTACTTC
>many|TRBD2|TRBV11-2|TRBJ2-7
CASSFGTSGISSYEQYF
TGTGCCAGCAGCTTCGGGACTAGCGGGATCAGCTCCTACGAGCAGTACTTC
>NA|NA|TRBV20-1|TRBJ1-2
CSVPQGSYGYTF
TGCAGTGTGCCTCAGGGGTCCTATGGCTACACCTTC
>NA|NA|TRBV7-2|TRBJ2-7
CASSRTAGSYEQYF
TGTGCCAGCAGCCGGACGGCCGGGTCCTACGAGCAGTACTTC
>few|NA|TRBV18|TRBJ1-5
CASSPGQTNQPQHF
TGTGCCAGCTCACCGGGGCAGACCAATCAGCCCCAGCATTTT
>many|TRBD2|TRBV11-2|TRBJ2-1
CASSLASGPYNEQFF
TGTGCCAGCAGCTTAGCTAGCGGTCCCTACAATGAGCAGTTCTTC
>many|NA|TRBV7-2|TRBJ1-2
CASSRLGERGSGYTF
TGTGCCAGCAGCCGCCTCGGGGAACGGGGGTCGGGCTACACCTTC
>few|TRBD1|TRBV28|TRBJ1-1
CASSRQGIGAFF
TGTGCCAGCAGTCGACAGGGGATCGGCGCTTTCTTT
>NA|NA|TRBV7-3|TRBJ2-5
CASSRVGGQGTQYF
TGTGCCAGCAGTCGCGTGGGGGGCCAAGGGACCCAGTACTTC
>few|NA|TRBV24-1|TRBJ1-2
CATSADSLGGYTF
TGTGCTACCAGTGCCGACTCCCTGGGGGGCTACACCTTC
>few|TRBD2|TRBV5-4|TRBJ2-1
CASSFGGGGSYNEQFF
TGTGCCAGCAGCTTCGGCGGGGGGGGCTCCTACAATGAGCAGTTCTTC
>many|NA|TRBV7-2|TRBJ1-5
CASSAYRDQNQPQHF
TGTGCCAGCAGCGCATACCGGGACCAAAATCAGCCCCAGCATTTT